These 11 T cell receptor beta chains came from one sample sequenced in a study of blood T cell repertoires in COVID-19. Using immunoSEQ multiplex PCR, the repertoire was profiled, and TCRdb retains in-frame clones only, with some absent. The sample lists 130,000 to 150,000 clones; around 84% were seen once. The specimen was peripheral blood. The receptors here all came from a human donor in a cohort sampled during active COVID-19.

The chain carries TRBV29-1 and TRBJ1-5; tentative D call: TRBD1 (6 bases). The V gene lost 4 bases and the J gene lost 2 bases, with 12 bases spanning the gap. The CDR3 has 14 amino acids. Germline CDR1 and CDR2: SQVTM and ANQGSEA. DNA for the CDR3: TGCAGCGTTGGGGAGACAGGAGGCAATCAGCCCCAGCATTTT. It specifies CSVGETGGNQPQHF.

The chain combines TRBV28 with TRBJ2-7; D perhaps matches TRBD2 (6 bases). Germline CDR1 reads MDHEN; CDR2 reads SYDVKM. Trimming removed 2 bases from V and 7 bases from J, with 6 bases in between. CDR3 length: 11 amino acids. CDR3 region: CASSLRGEQYF. CDR3 bases: TGTGCCAGCAGTTTACGGGGGGAGCAGTACTTC.

The chain combines TRBV6-5 with TRBJ2-7; 8 bases align to TRBD1. Looked up from germline, CDR1 is MNHEY and CDR2 is SVGAGI. The CDR3 contains 15 residues. With 6 bases clipped from V and 5 bases from J, the junction kept 12 bases outside the gene matches. CDR3 amino acids: CASRTDRALGHEQYF. As DNA, the CDR3 is TGTGCCAGCAGAACGGACAGGGCCCTAGGGCACGAGCAGTACTTC.

The rearrangement joins TRBV5-1 to TRBJ2-3; 8 positions match TRBD2. With V trimmed by 6 bases and J by 1 base, 7 bases remained unmatched. In germline, CDR1 is SGHRS, CDR2 YFSETQ. The CDR3 has 15 residues. The chain's CDR3 is CASNPRGAGTDTQYF. CDR3 nucleotides: TGCGCCAGCAACCCGCGGGGGGCGGGCACAGATACGCAGTATTTT.

CDR3 region: CASSHRDRGYNEQFF. The CDR3 DNA reads TGTGCCAGCAGCCACCGGGACAGGGGTTACAATGAGCAGTTCTTC. The chain employs TRBV7-2 and TRBJ2-1; 10 nucleotides match TRBD1. Germline trimming cut 5 bases from V and 4 bases from J; bases unmatched to any gene: 5. There are 15 residues in the CDR3. In germline, CDR1 is SGHTA, CDR2 FQGNSA.

The chain uses TRBV27 and TRBJ1-4, with D possibly TRBD1 on 6 matching bases. V lost 5 bases and J 6 bases, leaving 16 bases between the germline ends. The CDR3 sequence is 15 residues long. Germline V gene data show CDR1 as MNHEY and CDR2 as SMNVEV (reference sequence). The CDR3 is CASSRSRGGDEKLFF. CDR3 coding DNA: TGTGCCAGCAGTCGGAGCAGGGGAGGGGATGAAAAACTGTTTTTT.

J is TRBJ2-5 and V is TRBV5-8, with 9 positions matching TRBD1. Trimming removed 0 bases from V and 0 bases from J; junction bases left unmatched: 0. Germline V gene data show CDR1 as SGHTS and CDR2 as YDEGEE. The CDR3 loop spans 15 amino acids. Here the CDR3 DNA reads TGTGCCAGCAGCTTGGGGGACAGGGACCAAGAGACCCAGTACTTC. Protein product: CASSLGDRDQETQYF.

This clone was counted a single time. The CDR3 nucleotides are TGTGCCAGCAGCTTGGGACTAGCTACCACCACAGATACGCAGTATTTT. The encoded protein is CASSLGLATTTDTQYF. This chain joins TRBV5-4 and TRBJ2-3, with 7 nucleotides matching TRBD2. The CDR3 has 16 amino acids. Germline V gene lookup returns CDR1 SGHNT and CDR2 YYREEE (reference sequence). Germline trimming cut 0 bases from V and 2 bases from J; bases unmatched to any gene: 6.

The V call is TRBV7-2, the J call TRBJ1-5; possibly TRBD1 for D (6 bases). Trimming removed 5 bases from V and 1 base from J, with 21 bases in between. The CDR3 has 18 residues. The V gene's germline CDR1 is SGHTA and CDR2 FQGNSA. The CDR3 coding sequence is TGTGCCAGCAGCCGTAATATCCGGGGGGCGAGGAGCAATCAGCCCCAGCATTTT. Translating gives CASSRNIRGARSNQPQHF.

This sequence joins TRBV27 and TRBJ2-3; the match to TRBD2 covers 14 bases. This CDR3 is built from 17 residues. Germline V gene lookup returns CDR1 MNHEY and CDR2 SMNVEV (reference sequence). V dropped 3 bases and J dropped 6; count of bases not matched to a gene: 8. Here the CDR3 DNA reads TGTGCCAGCAGTTTTAAGAGGACTAGCGGGGGGAGGGATACGCAGTATTTT. Translating it yields CASSFKRTSGGRDTQYF.

V is TRBV6-5 and J is TRBJ2-7; perhaps TRBD2 as D (6 bases). CDR1 and CDR2 from the germline V gene are MNHEY and SVGAGI. The CDR3 is 15 residues long. V was pared by 7 bases and J by 2 bases, with 18 bases between. The CDR3 is CASIERAGLTYEQYF. The CDR3, as DNA: TGTGCCAGCATCGAGAGGGCGGGGCTGACCTACGAGCAGTACTTC.